The rows below give T cell receptor beta chains drawn from one sample of a study of blood T cell repertoires in COVID-19. Profiled with immunoSEQ multiplex PCR; TCRdb holds only in-frame clones, not every one. Of over 250,000 clones in the sample, roughly 80% are singletons; the top ten hold approximately 5%. Material for sequencing was PBMCs or T cells enriched from blood (not recorded which). The receptors were gathered from a man aged 40-50 years who had been exposed to COVID-19. The CDR3 runs from the conserved cysteine through the conserved F or W. A D gene is named only where the DNA matches it firmly. For some rows the clone size is stated as once, few or many, or as a class when expanded; others skip it.

v_gene	d_gene	j_gene	abundance	CDR3nt	CDR3aa
TRBV7-9	-	TRBJ2-7	once	TGTGCCAGCAGCCCTGGGGCCCTCTCCTACGAGCAGTACTTC	CASSPGALSYEQYF
TRBV5-1	-	TRBJ2-2	many	TGCGCCAGCAGCTCCAAGGCCCTAGGCACCGGGGAGCTGTTTTTT	CASSSKALGTGELFF
TRBV3-1/TRBV3-2	TRBD1	TRBJ1-2	-	TGTGCCAGCAGCCAAGTCACTCAGGGGGCTAGCGGCTACACCTTC	CASSQVTQGASGYTF
TRBV10-3	TRBD1	TRBJ2-1	-	TGTGCCATCAGCAGAGGGACAGCAAACAATGAGCAGTTCTTC	CAISRGTANNEQFF
TRBV19	-	TRBJ1-3	-	TGTGCCAGTAAACCCTCCGCGCTGGAGGTTTCTGGAAACACCATATATTTT	CASKPSALEVSGNTIYF
TRBV19	-	TRBJ2-7	few	TGTGCCAGTAGTATCCGGGTCGCCTACGAGCAGTACTTC	CASSIRVAYEQYF
TRBV28	TRBD2	TRBJ2-3	-	TGTGCCACTGGTAGCGGGAGTTTAGATACGCAGTATTTT	CATGSGSLDTQYF
TRBV5-1	TRBD2	TRBJ2-7	-	TGCGCCAGCAGCTGGACTAGCGGGAGGGGATTATACGAGCAGTACTTC	CASSWTSGRGLYEQYF
TRBV28	-	TRBJ1-1	-	TGTGCCAGCAGTTTCGCCTACCCTATGAACACTGAAGCTTTCTTT	CASSFAYPMNTEAFF
TRBV19	TRBD1	TRBJ1-1	-	TGTGCCAGTAGTGCACAGGGGGCGCCGGAAGCTTTCTTT	CASSAQGAPEAFF
TRBV5-1	TRBD1	TRBJ1-2	few	TGCGCCAGCAGACCGGGACAGGGGGCGTCCGGCTACACCTTC	CASRPGQGASGYTF
TRBV3-1/TRBV3-2	-	TRBJ2-3	-	TGTGCCAGCAGCCCGCGGGGGCGCACAGATACGCAGTATTTT	CASSPRGRTDTQYF
TRBV9	TRBD2	TRBJ2-3	-	TGTGCCAGCAGCTCAAACCCGGGGAGGGCCGGCACAGATACGCAGTATTTT	CASSSNPGRAGTDTQYF
TRBV28	-	TRBJ1-1	many	TGTGCCAGCAGCCAAGTCGGGGGTAAGACTTTCTTT	CASSQVGGKTFF
TRBV20-1	TRBD2	TRBJ2-7	once	TGCAGTGCTAGTTTAGCGGGAGGGCCCTACGAGCAGTACTTC	CSASLAGGPYEQYF
TRBV19	-	TRBJ1-6	few	TGTGCCAGTGAAGTCCCGGGAAGTGGCTCACCCCTCCACTTT	CASEVPGSGSPLHF